The present TCR beta chain was sequenced within a study of cytomegalovirus exposure and HLA in healthy donors. Study-level results: The classifier was said to identify cytomegalovirus status with high specificity and sensitivity. That first-cohort TCR clusters tended to co-occur in the approximately 110 validation repertoires was found in a later analysis. A few of the chains that were CMV-associated were confirmed in vitro to be specific for CMV antigens.

The CDR3 runs to 16 residues. Germline CDR1 SNHLY, CDR2 FYNNEI. V lost 7 bases, J lost 4 bases, and 7 bases stayed unmatched. For this clone: What it recognizes is unknown.

Method: immunoSEQ multiplex PCR; TCRdb's copy keeps in-frame clones and lacks some. Among approximately 150,000 clones, about 89% were seen once, and the ten largest hold 3% to 3.5%. The TCR sequence derives from a woman aged 18 to 35 in good health and CMV-seropositive. The genes are TRBV2 and TRBJ2-6, with 10 bases matching TRBD1. The sample consisted of PBMCs. This chain's CDR3 is CASTQDRGSGANVLTF. The CDR3, as DNA: TGTGCCAGCACACAGGACAGGGGGTCCGGGGCCAACGTCCTGACTTTC.